Sequencing of this TCR beta chain was carried out in a study of control samples from healthy donors and cancer patients. The CDR3 contains 15 residues. Germline V gene lookup returns CDR1 SGHTA and CDR2 FQGNSA. The V end was cut by 2 bases, the J end by 2 bases, with 12 bases between. Clones were read by immunoSEQ multiplex PCR, and TCRdb kept only the in-frame ones, dropping some. This sample has around 86,000 clones, with over 85% found just once. This chain connects TRBV7-2 to TRBJ1-2, with a possible D match to TRBD1 (6 bases). The sequence came from a woman aged 60-70 years with head and neck cancer. Sequencing was done on a sample of PBMCs. CDR3 protein: CASSLQGTPNYGYTF. DNA of the CDR3: TGTGCCAGCAGCTTACAGGGGACACCGAACTATGGCTACACCTTC.